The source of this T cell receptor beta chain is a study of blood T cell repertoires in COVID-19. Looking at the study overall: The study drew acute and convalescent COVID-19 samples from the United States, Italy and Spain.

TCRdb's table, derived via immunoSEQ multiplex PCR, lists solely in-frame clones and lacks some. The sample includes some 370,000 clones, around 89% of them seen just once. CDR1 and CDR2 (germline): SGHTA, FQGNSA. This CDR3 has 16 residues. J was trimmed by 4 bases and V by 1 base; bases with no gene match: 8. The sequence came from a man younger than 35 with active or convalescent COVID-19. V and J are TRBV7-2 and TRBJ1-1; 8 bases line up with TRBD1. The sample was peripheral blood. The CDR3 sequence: CASSLVGQGAITEAFF. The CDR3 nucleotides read TGTGCCAGCAGCTTAGTCGGGCAGGGGGCGATCACTGAAGCTTTCTTT.